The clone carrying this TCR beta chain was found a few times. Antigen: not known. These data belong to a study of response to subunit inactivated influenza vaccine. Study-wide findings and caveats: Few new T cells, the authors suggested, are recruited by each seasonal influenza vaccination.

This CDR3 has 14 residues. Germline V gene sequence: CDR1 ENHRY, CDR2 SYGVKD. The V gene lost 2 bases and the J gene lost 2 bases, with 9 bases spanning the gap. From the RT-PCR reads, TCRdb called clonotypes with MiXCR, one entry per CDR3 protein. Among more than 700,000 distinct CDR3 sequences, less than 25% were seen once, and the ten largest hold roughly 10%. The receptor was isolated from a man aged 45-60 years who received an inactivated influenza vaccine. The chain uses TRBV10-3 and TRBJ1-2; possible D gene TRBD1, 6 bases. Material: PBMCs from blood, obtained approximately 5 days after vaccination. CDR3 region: CAISEPGQNYGYTF. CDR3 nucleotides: TGTGCCATCAGTGAGCCAGGACAGAACTATGGCTACACCTTC.